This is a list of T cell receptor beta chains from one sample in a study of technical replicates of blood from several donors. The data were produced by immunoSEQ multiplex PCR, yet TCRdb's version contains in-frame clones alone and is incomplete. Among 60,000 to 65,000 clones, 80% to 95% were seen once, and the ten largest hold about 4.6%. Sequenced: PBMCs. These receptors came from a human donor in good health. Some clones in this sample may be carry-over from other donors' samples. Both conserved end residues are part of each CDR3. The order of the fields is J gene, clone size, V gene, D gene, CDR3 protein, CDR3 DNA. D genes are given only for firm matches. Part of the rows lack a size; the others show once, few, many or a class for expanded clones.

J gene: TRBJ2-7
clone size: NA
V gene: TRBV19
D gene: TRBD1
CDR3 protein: CASSTGTGGDEQYF
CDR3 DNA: TGTGCCAGTAGCACCGGGACAGGGGGTGACGAGCAGTACTTC

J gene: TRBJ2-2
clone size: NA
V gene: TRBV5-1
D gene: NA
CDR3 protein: CASSPGQFTGELFF
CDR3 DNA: TGCGCCAGCAGCCCCGGACAGTTCACCGGGGAGCTGTTTTTT

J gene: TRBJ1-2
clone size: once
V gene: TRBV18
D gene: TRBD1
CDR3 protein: CASSMGQGRSYTF
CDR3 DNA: TGTGCCAGCTCAATGGGACAGGGTAGAAGCTACACCTTC

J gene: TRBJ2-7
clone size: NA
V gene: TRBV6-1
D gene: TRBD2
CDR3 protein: CASSEARGSGRSPHEQYF
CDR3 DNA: TGTGCCAGCAGTGAAGCGCGCGGTAGCGGGAGATCCCCCCACGAGCAGTACTTC

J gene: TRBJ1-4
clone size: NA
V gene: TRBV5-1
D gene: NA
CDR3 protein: CASSQGHNPTNEKLFF
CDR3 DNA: TGCGCCAGCAGCCAGGGACATAACCCAACTAATGAAAAACTGTTTTTT

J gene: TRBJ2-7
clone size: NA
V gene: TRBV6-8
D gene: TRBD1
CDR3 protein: CASSSTTGVPYEQYF
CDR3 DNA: TGTGCCAGCAGTTCAACGACAGGGGTACCCTACGAGCAGTACTTC

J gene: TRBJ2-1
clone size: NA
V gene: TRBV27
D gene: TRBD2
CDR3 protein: CASSLSGSGRALDEQFF
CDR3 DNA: TGTGCCAGCAGTTTATCGGGGAGCGGGAGGGCCCTGGATGAGCAGTTCTTC

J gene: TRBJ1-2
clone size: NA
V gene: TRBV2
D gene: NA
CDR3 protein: CASSPGTDGYTF
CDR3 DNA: TGTGCCAGCAGCCCCGGGACTGATGGCTACACCTTC

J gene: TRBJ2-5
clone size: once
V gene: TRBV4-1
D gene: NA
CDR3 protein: CASSQGRGPQETQYF
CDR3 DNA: TGCGCCAGCAGCCAAGGGAGGGGGCCCCAAGAGACCCAGTACTTC

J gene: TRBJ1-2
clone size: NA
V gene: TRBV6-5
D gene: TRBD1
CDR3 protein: CASSGTGGRYGYTF
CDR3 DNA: TGTGCCAGCAGTGGGACAGGGGGCAGATATGGCTACACCTTC

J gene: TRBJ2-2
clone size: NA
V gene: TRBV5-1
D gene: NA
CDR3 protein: CASSPWTTTGELFF
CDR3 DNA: TGCGCCAGCAGCCCCTGGACTACCACCGGGGAGCTGTTTTTT

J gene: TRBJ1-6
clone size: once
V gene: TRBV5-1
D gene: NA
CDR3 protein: CASSETGYSPLHF
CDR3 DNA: TGCGCCAGCAGCGAAACAGGGTACTCACCCCTCCACTTT

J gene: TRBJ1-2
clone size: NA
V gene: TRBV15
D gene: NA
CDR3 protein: CATSRRARGNGYTF
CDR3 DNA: TGTGCCACCAGCAGACGGGCTCGGGGGAACGGCTACACCTTC

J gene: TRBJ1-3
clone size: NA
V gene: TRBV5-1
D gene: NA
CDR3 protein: CASSVLPGNGNTIYF
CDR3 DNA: TGCGCCAGCAGCGTACTCCCCGGGAATGGAAACACCATATATTTT

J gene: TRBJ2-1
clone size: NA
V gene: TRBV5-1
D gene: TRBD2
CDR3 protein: CASSLTGFLAGVYNEQFF
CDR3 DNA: TGCGCCAGCAGCCTTACTGGGTTTCTCGCGGGGGTTTACAATGAGCAGTTCTTC

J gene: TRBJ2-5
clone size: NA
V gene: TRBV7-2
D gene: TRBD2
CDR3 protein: CASSLEAAGGRSLGETQYF
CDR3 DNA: TGTGCCAGCAGCTTAGAGGCGGCGGGGGGGCGAAGCTTGGGTGAGACCCAGTACTTC

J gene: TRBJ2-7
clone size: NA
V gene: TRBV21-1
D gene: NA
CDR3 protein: CASSLQGGEQYF
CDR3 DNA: TGTGCCAGCAGCCTCCAGGGTGGCGAGCAGTACTTC

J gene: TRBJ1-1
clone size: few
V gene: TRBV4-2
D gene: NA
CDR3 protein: CASTQEVGGQNTEAFF
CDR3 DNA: TGTGCCAGCACCCAGGAGGTCGGGGGGCAGAACACTGAAGCTTTCTTT

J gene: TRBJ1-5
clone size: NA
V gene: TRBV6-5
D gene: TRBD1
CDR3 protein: CASSSTGGRSNQPQHF
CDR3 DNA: TGTGCCAGCAGTTCCACAGGGGGACGGAGCAATCAGCCCCAGCATTTT

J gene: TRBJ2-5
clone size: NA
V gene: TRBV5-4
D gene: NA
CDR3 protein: CASSPGGVQETQYF
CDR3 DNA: TGTGCCAGCAGCCCGGGGGGCGTACAAGAGACCCAGTACTTC

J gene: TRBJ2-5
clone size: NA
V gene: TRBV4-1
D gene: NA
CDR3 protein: CASSQGQGIETQYF
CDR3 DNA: TGCGCCAGCAGCCAAGGTCAGGGAATAGAGACCCAGTACTTC

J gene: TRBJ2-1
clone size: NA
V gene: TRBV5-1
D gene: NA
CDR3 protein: CASRPLAGDEQFF
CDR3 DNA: TGCGCCAGCAGACCTCTAGCCGGGGATGAGCAGTTCTTC

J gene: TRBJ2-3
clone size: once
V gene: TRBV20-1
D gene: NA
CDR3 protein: CSAPLLGVQYF
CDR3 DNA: TGCAGTGCCCCGCTTCTTGGAGTGCAGTATTTT